Here is one TCR beta chain with its context. The data stem from a study of blood T cell repertoires in COVID-19. Study overall: Whether acute or convalescent, the COVID-19 samples came from the United States, Italy and Spain. The analysed material was cDNA or gDNA that came from T cells, B-cell-depleted T cells, or PBMCs.

The CDR3 consists of 17 residues. Germline loops: CDR1 SGHDT, CDR2 YYEEEE. Trimming pared 0 bases from V and 1 base from J, leaving 14 bases between. Authors' methods: For nucleated cells, counts were estimated from reference gene primer amplification. TCRdb's copy holds only in-frame clones and misses some; the assay was immunoSEQ multiplex PCR. V and J calls and clone size follow that table, whereas D and trimming were derived from the DNA. Here the sample spans about 77,000 clones, roughly 78% being singletons. The sequence derives from a woman in her 70s with acute or convalescent COVID-19. The rearrangement joins TRBV5-6 to TRBJ1-3; no definite D call. Sequenced material: peripheral blood. CDR3 protein: CASSLGLGRGSGNTIYF. The CDR3 DNA reads as TGTGCCAGCAGCTTGGGTCTAGGGCGAGGGTCTGGAAACACCATATATTTT. Full variable domain (rest looked up from reference TRBV5-6 and TRBJ1-3): DAGVTQSPTHLIKTRGQQVTLRCSPKSGHDTVSWYQQALGQGPQFIFQYYEEEERQRGNFPDRFSGHQFPNYSSELNVNALLLGDSALYLCASSLGLGRGSGNTIYFGEGSWLTVV.